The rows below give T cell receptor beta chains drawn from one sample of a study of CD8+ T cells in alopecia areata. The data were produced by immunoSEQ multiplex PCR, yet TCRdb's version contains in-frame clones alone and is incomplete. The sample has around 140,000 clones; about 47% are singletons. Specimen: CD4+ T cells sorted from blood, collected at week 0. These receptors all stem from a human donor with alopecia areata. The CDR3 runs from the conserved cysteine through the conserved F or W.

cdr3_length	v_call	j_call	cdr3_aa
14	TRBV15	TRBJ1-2	CATSSQLTNYGYTF
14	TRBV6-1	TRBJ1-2	CASSDHLTSYGYTF
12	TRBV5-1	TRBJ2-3	CASSLLTDTQYF
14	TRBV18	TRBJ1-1	CASSQRQGDTEAFF
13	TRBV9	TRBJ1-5	CASSVAGNQPQHF
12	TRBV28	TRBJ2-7	CASGAGPGEQYF
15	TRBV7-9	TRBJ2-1	CASSPTSGNYNEQFF
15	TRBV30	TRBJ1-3	CAWSVLRYSGNTIYF
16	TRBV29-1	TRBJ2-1	CSVDGSGRAAYNEQFF
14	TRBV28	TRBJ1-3	CASSSSRAGNTIYF
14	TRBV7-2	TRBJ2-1	CASSKVGVWDEQFF
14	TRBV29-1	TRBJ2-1	CSVQGGQINNEQFF
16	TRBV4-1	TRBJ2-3	CASSHSGGGGTDTQYF
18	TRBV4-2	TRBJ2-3	CASSQVLFGGTPRDTQYF
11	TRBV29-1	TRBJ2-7	CSVGTVYEQYF
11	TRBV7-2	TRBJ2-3	CASSSSDTQYF
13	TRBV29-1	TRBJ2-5	CSVGGTSRETQYF
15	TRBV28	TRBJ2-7	CASSLSGTGSSEQYF
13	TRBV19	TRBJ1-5	CASSDSLNQPQHF
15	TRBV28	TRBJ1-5	CASSFEGGSNQPQHF
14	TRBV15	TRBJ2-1	CATSRDLLDNEQFF
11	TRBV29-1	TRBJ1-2	CSVPRVYGYTF